The 22 T cell receptor beta chains presented below share a single source sample, sequenced in a study of OX40 agonist ivuxolimab in advanced cancers. The repertoire was sequenced with immunoSEQ multiplex PCR; TCRdb's copy has only in-frame clones and lacks some. There are about 68,000 clones in the sample; approximately 80% occur only once, and under 2% lies in the top ten. This specimen was CD4+ or CD8+ T cells sorted from blood, taken in a trial of the OX40 agonist ivuxolimab. The origin of the receptors is an adult with an advanced solid tumor such as melanoma, head and neck, liver or kidney cancer.

The chain recombines TRBV30 with TRBJ1-5, with D tentatively TRBD1 (5 bases). V was pared by 8 bases and J by 0 bases, with 11 bases between. CDR3 size: 13 residues. CDR1 is GTSNPN and CDR2 is SVGIG in the germline V gene (reference sequence). Written as DNA, the CDR3 is TGTGCCGGGACCCGTGGTAGCAATCAGCCCCAGCATTTT. Its translation is CAGTRGSNQPQHF.

The CDR3 nucleotides read TGTGCCAGCAGCCCACAGGGACGCACAGATACGCAGTATTTT. This codes for CASSPQGRTDTQYF. The chain recombines TRBV11-2 with TRBJ2-3; maybe TRBD1 (6 bases). Germline V gene sequence: CDR1 SGHAT, CDR2 FQNNGV. There are 14 residues in the CDR3. V gave up 5 bases and J gave up 1 base, with 10 bases separating them.

J is TRBJ1-4 and V is TRBV7-9; no reliable D call. Germline V gene data show CDR1 as SEHNR and CDR2 as FQNEAQ (reference sequence). Trimming removed 1 base at V and 16 bases at J, with 13 bases between. The CDR3 spans 12 residues. The CDR3 nucleotides are TGTGCCAGCAGCTTAGGTTCGGAAGGGCAGTTTTTT. Its translation is CASSLGSEGQFF.

The chain recombines TRBV9 with TRBJ2-1, with TRBD2 identical over 8 bases. The V gene's germline CDR1 is SGDLS and CDR2 YYNGEE. The CDR3 covers 15 residues. Trimming at V came to 4 bases and at J to 1 base, leaving 4 bases not matched to a gene. The CDR3 nucleotides are TGTGCCAGCAGCTTTGGACTAGCTTCCTACAATGAGCAGTTCTTC. Its translation: CASSFGLASYNEQFF.

This chain links TRBV6-6 with TRBJ2-7; TRBD1 matches at 9 bases. V gave up 5 bases and J gave up 5 bases; unmatched junction bases: 7. Per the germline V gene, CDR1 is MNHNY and CDR2 is SVGAGI (reference sequence). The CDR3 is 14 residues long. This CDR3 reads CASSRPGTGNEQYF. In DNA, the CDR3 is TGTGCCAGCAGTCGTCCCGGGACAGGGAACGAGCAGTACTTC.

This clone has a handful of counts. CDR3 DNA sequence: TGTGCCAGCAGTTACCCCGGGACAAATACGCAGTATTTT. Translated, it gives CASSYPGTNTQYF. The chain is built from TRBV6-5 and TRBJ2-3; possible D gene TRBD1, 6 bases. Germline CDR1 is MNHEY and CDR2 is SVGAGI. The CDR3 sequence is 13 residues long. Between the trimmed V and J ends, which lost 2 bases and 7 bases, there was a span of 10 bases.

The V call is TRBV28, the J call TRBJ1-4; D gene unclear. Trimming took off 8 bases at V and 0 bases at J, with 7 bases between the two ends. The length of the CDR3 is 13 residues. CDR1 is MDHEN, CDR2 SYDVKM, per germline. For the CDR3, the DNA is TGTGCCAGCCACGGAGCAACTAATGAAAAACTGTTTTTT. Encoded protein: CASHGATNEKLFF. Looking up the rest from reference TRBV28 and TRBJ1-4 gives the full variable domain: DVKVTQSSRYLVKRTGEKVFLECVQDMDHENMFWYRQDPGLGLRLIYFSYDVKMKEKGDIPEGYSVSREKKERFSLILESASTNQTSMYLCASHGATNEKLFFGSGTQLSVL.

The chain couples TRBV7-2 to TRBJ2-7; 7 nucleotides line up with TRBD2. The V and J ends lost 5 bases and 6 bases, in that order; junction bases with no gene match: 10. CDR3 length: 14 amino acids. Germline V CDR1 and CDR2: SGHTA, FQGNSA. The CDR3 bases are TGTGCCAGCAGCCTGGGGCGGGAGAGGTTCGAGCAGTACTTC. Its protein is CASSLGRERFEQYF.

J is TRBJ2-1 and V is TRBV5-1; TRBD2 matches 7 bases. CDR1 SGHRS and CDR2 YFSETQ come from the germline V gene. The CDR3 runs 14 residues. The V gene end was trimmed by 1 base and the J gene end by 6 bases; junction bases not matched to a gene: 4. The DNA of the CDR3 is TGCGCCAGCAGCTTGAGAGCGGGGAGCAATGAGCAGTTCTTC. This encodes CASSLRAGSNEQFF.

J is TRBJ2-3 and V is TRBV5-5; maybe TRBD2 (6 bases). The CDR3 extends over 15 amino acids. Trimming cost V 1 base and J 0 bases, with 9 bases left between them. Germline values: CDR1 SGHKS, CDR2 YYEKEE (reference sequence). The CDR3 DNA follows: TGTGCCAGCAGCTTGCTAGCGCTAAGCACAGATACGCAGTATTTT. It yields the protein CASSLLALSTDTQYF.

The chain uses TRBV7-2 and TRBJ2-3; tentatively, D is TRBD1 or TRBD2 (5 bases each). Trimming took 1 base from V and 4 from J, leaving 15 bases between them. Germline V CDR1 and CDR2: SGHTA, FQGNSA. The CDR3 is made up of 16 amino acids. DNA for the CDR3: TGTGCCAGCAGCTTAGGTGGGACCCAAATAGCAGATACGCAGTATTTT. Its protein is CASSLGGTQIADTQYF.

The rearrangement joins TRBV28 to TRBJ1-2, with TRBD1 matching 7 bases. Per the germline V gene, CDR1 is MDHEN and CDR2 is SYDVKM. CDR3 length equals 15 residues. V shed 5 bases and J 0 bases; nucleotides not matched to a gene: 6. CDR3 in DNA: TGTGCCAGCAGTGCTACCGGGACAGCTAACTATGGCTACACCTTC. It is translated as CASSATGTANYGYTF.

This chain links TRBV15 with TRBJ2-1; D is unresolved. The CDR3 covers 15 residues. V was pared by 1 base and J by 2 bases, with 9 bases between. Germline V gene lookup returns CDR1 LNHNV and CDR2 YYDKDF (reference sequence). Written as DNA, the CDR3 is TGTGCCACCAGCAGAGTAGGTACAGCCTACAATGAGCAGTTCTTC. Protein product: CATSRVGTAYNEQFF.

V and J are TRBV27 and TRBJ1-5; the match to TRBD1 covers 8 bases. V shed 3 bases and J 4 bases; nucleotides not matched to a gene: 2. CDR1 and CDR2 (germline): MNHEY, SMNVEV (reference sequence). There are 14 residues in the CDR3. For the CDR3, the DNA is TGTGCCAGCAGTTTGAGGACAGGGAATCAGCCCCAGCATTTT. Encoded protein: CASSLRTGNQPQHF.

The gene calls are TRBV6-5 and TRBJ1-1, with 8 bases aligning to TRBD1. Trimming took 2 bases from V and 7 from J; bases not matched to a gene: 12. This CDR3 is built from 16 residues. Germline CDR1 MNHEY, CDR2 SVGAGI. The DNA for the CDR3 is TGTGCCAGCAGTTACGCCAGGGGGCGGCCTACAGGTGAAGCTTTCTTT. It translates to CASSYARGRPTGEAFF.

The rearrangement joins TRBV2 to TRBJ2-5; 12 positions agree with TRBD2. Germline lookup yields CDR1 SNHLY and CDR2 FYNNEI. The CDR3 is made up of 15 amino acids. V lost 6 bases and J lost 4; bases outside the gene matches: 6. As DNA, the CDR3 is TGTGCCAGCAGCTCTAGCGGGAGGGCCCGAGAGACCCAGTACTTC. Its protein is CASSSSGRARETQYF.

The V gene is TRBV28, the J gene TRBJ2-7, with 9 bases lining up with TRBD1. Germline V gene sequence: CDR1 MDHEN, CDR2 SYDVKM. The CDR3 sequence is 15 residues long. J gave up 6 bases and V 6 bases, and 12 bases lay outside the gene matches. The CDR3 region has the DNA TGTGCCAGCAGGTCCGGGACAGGGTGGTCGGGCGAGCAGTACTTC. Amino acids: CASRSGTGWSGEQYF. The full variable domain, with the rest looked up from reference TRBV28 and TRBJ2-7, is DVKVTQSSRYLVKRTGEKVFLECVQDMDHENMFWYRQDPGLGLRLIYFSYDVKMKEKGDIPEGYSVSREKKERFSLILESASTNQTSMYLCASRSGTGWSGEQYFGPGTRLTVT.

The rearrangement links TRBV28 to TRBJ2-3; 7 nucleotides agree with TRBD1. CDR3 length: 19 residues. Germline-derived CDR1 and CDR2 are MDHEN and SYDVKM. The junction had 18 bases not matched to a gene; V was cut back by 6 bases and J by 0 bases. This CDR3 is CASSLRGRWGLSSTDTQYF. CDR3 nucleotide sequence: TGTGCCAGCAGCTTAAGGGGGCGTTGGGGGCTATCTAGCACAGATACGCAGTATTTT.

The rearrangement joins TRBV27 to TRBJ2-5; TRBD1 agrees at 7 bases. The end of the DNA is better explained by TRBJ2-7, so the J call may be wrong. This CDR3 is built from 15 residues. Per the germline V gene, CDR1 is MNHEY and CDR2 is SMNVEV (reference sequence). The CDR3 sequence is CASSWRQGGSYEQYF. In DNA, the CDR3 is TGTGCCAGCAGTTGGCGACAGGGTGGCTCCTACGAGCAGTACTTC.

The chain joins TRBV7-2 to TRBJ2-7; 9 bases line up with TRBD2. The trim removed 5 bases at V and 7 bases at J, leaving 15 bases unmatched. Germline-derived CDR1 and CDR2 are SGHTA and FQGNSA. There are 16 residues in the CDR3. Here the CDR3 DNA reads TGTGCCAGCAGCGTAAAAGCGGCTAGCGGGACTCCTGAGCAGTACTTC. Amino acids: CASSVKAASGTPEQYF.

V usage is TRBV15 and J usage is TRBJ2-3; 9 bases map to TRBD1. The CDR3 length is 16 residues. CDR1 LNHNV and CDR2 YYDKDF come from the germline V gene (reference sequence). V gave up 1 base and J gave up 3 bases; unmatched junction bases: 5. CDR3: CATSRVQGAGTDTQYF. CDR3 DNA: TGTGCCACCAGCAGAGTACAGGGGGCTGGAACAGATACGCAGTATTTT.

J is TRBJ1-2 and V is TRBV18; 7 bases agree with TRBD1. Germline V gene data show CDR1 as KGHSH and CDR2 as LQKENI. The ends lost 3 bases at V and 7 bases at J; junction bases unmatched: 5. There are 13 residues in the CDR3. The CDR3 region is CASSPRQGGGYTF. The CDR3 region has the DNA TGTGCCAGCTCACCGAGACAGGGCGGTGGCTACACCTTC.